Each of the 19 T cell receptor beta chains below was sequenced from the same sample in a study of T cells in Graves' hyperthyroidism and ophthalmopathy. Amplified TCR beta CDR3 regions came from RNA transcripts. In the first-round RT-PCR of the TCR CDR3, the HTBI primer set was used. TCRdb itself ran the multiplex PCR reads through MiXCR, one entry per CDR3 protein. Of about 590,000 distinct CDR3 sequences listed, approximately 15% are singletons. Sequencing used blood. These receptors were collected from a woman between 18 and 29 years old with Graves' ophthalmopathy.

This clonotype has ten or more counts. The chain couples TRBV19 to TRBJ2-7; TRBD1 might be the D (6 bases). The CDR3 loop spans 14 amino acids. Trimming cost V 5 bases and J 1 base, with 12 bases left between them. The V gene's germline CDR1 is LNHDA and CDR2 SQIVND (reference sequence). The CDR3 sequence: CASSVTGWSYEQYF. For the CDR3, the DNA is TGTGCCAGTAGTGTCACAGGGTGGTCCTACGAGCAGTACTTC. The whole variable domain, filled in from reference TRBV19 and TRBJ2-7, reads DGGITQSPKYLFRKEGQNVTLSCEQNLNHDAMYWYRQDPGQGLRLIYYSQIVNDFQKGDIAEGYSVSREKKESFPLTVTSAQKNPTAFYLCASSVTGWSYEQYFGPGTRLTVT.

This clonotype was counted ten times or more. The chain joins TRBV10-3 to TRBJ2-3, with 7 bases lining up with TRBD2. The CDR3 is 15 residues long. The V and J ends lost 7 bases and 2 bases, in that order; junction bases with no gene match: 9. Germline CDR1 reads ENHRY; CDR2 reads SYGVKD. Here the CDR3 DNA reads TGTGCCATCATGGTTGCGGGAGATAACACAGATACGCAGTATTTT. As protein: CAIMVAGDNTDTQYF.

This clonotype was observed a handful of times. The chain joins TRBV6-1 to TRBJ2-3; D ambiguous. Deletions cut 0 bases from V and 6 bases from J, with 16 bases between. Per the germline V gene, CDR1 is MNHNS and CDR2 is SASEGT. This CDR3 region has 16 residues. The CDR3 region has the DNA TGTGCCAGCAGTGAAGCGGCCTACGGGTTGGCGGATACGCAGTATTTT. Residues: CASSEAAYGLADTQYF.

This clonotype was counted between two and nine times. CDR3 in amino acids: CASSRGSNQPQHF. CDR3 DNA: TGTGCCAGCAGTCGGGGGAGCAATCAGCCCCAGCATTTT. The chain carries TRBV6-1 and TRBJ1-5; D may be TRBD1 (5 bases). V was shortened by 5 bases and J by 1 base, with 6 bases between the two germline ends. The germline V gene has CDR1 MNHNS and CDR2 SASEGT. The CDR3 is 13 amino acids.

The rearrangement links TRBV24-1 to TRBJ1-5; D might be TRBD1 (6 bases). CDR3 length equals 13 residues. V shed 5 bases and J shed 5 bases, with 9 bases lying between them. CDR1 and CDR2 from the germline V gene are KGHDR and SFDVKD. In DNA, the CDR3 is TGTGCCACCAGTGCGACAGGCCATCAGCCCCAGCATTTT. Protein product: CATSATGHQPQHF.

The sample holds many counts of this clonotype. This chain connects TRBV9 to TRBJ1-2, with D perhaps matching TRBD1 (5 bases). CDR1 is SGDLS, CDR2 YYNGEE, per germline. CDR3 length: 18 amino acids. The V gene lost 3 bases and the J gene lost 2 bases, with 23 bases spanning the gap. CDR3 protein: CASSEWGEPGISNYGYTF. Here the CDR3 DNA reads TGTGCCAGCAGCGAGTGGGGCGAGCCTGGGATTTCGAACTATGGCTACACCTTC.

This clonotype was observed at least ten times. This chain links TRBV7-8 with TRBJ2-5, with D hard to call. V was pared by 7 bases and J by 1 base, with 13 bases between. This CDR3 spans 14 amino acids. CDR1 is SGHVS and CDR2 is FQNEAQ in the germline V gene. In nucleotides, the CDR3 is TGTGCCAGCATCCTAGGCAGGTTCCAAGAGACCCAGTACTTC. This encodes CASILGRFQETQYF.

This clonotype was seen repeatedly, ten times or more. The CDR3 spells CATSDRTGNYGYTF. The CDR3 bases are TGTGCCACCAGTGATAGGACAGGGAACTATGGCTACACCTTC. The chain combines TRBV24-1 with TRBJ1-2; 8 bases agree with TRBD1. Germline assignment: CDR1 KGHDR and CDR2 SFDVKD. The V segment lost 3 bases and the J segment 2 bases; nucleotides outside the gene matches: 1. The CDR3 contains 14 residues.

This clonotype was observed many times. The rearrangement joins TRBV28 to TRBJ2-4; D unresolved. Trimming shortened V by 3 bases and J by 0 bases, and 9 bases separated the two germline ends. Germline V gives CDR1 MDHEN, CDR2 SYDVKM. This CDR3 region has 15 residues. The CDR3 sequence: CASSFQLLAKNIQYF. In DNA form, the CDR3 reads TGTGCCAGCAGTTTCCAGCTCTTAGCCAAAAACATTCAGTACTTC.

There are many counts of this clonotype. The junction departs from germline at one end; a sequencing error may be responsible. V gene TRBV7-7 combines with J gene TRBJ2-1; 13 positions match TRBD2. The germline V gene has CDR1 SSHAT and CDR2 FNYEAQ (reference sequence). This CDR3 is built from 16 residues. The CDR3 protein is CASTSLAGGPDNEQFF. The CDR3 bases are TGTGCTAGCACCTCACTAGCGGGAGGGCCGGACAATGAGCAGTTCTTC. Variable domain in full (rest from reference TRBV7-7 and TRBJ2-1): GAGVSQSPRYKVTKRGQDVTLRCDPISSHATLYWYQQALGQGPEFLTYFNYEAQPDKSGLPSDRFSAERPEGSISTLTIQRTEQRDSAMYRCASTSLAGGPDNEQFFGPGTRLTVL.

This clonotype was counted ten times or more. Written as DNA, the CDR3 is TGTGCCATCACCTCCTGGCAGGGCGGGAACTATGGCTACACCTTC. Translated: CAITSWQGGNYGYTF. J is TRBJ1-2 and V is TRBV10-3; perhaps TRBD1 as D (5 bases). Trimming took 7 bases from V and 2 from J, leaving 17 bases between them. CDR3 size: 15 residues. Per the germline V gene, CDR1 is ENHRY and CDR2 is SYGVKD.

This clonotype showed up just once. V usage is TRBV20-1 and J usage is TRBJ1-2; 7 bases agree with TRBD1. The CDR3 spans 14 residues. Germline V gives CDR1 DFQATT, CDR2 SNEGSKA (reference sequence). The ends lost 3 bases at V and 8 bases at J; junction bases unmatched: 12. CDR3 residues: CSARDDRASSGYTF. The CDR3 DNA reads TGCAGTGCTAGGGACGACAGGGCATCCAGCGGCTACACCTTC.

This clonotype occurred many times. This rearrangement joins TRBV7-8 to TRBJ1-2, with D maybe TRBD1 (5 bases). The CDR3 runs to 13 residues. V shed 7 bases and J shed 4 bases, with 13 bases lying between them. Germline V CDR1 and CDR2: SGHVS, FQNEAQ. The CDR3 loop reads CASNQPGRYGYTF. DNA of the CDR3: TGTGCCAGCAATCAACCAGGGCGCTATGGCTACACCTTC.

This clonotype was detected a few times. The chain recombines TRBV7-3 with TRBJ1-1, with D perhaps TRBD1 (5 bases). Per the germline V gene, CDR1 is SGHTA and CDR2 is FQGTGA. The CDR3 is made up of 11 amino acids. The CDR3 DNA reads TGTACCCCGACAGTCGTTAATGAAGCTTTCTTT. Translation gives CTPTVVNEAFF.

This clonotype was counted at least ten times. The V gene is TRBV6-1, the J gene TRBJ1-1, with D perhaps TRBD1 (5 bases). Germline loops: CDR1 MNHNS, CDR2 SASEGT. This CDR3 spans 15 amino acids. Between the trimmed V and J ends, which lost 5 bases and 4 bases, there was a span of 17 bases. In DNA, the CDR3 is TGTGCCAGCAGTCCCGGGCTTGGAGGGGTCACTGAAGCTTTCTTT. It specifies CASSPGLGGVTEAFF.

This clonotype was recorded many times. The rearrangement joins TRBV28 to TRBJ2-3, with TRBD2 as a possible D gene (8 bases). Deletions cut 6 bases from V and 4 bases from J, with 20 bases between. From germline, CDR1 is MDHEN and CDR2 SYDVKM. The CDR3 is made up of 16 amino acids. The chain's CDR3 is CASRQGIAGSPDTQYF. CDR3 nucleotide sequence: TGTGCCAGCAGACAGGGGATAGCGGGGAGTCCAGATACGCAGTATTTT. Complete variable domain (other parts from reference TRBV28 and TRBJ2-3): DVKVTQSSRYLVKRTGEKVFLECVQDMDHENMFWYRQDPGLGLRLIYFSYDVKMKEKGDIPEGYSVSREKKERFSLILESASTNQTSMYLCASRQGIAGSPDTQYFGPGTRLTVL.

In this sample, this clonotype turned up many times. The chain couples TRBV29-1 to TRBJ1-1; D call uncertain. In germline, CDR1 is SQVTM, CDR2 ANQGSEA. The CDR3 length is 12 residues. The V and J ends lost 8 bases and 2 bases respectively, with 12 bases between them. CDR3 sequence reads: CSTQLLNTEAFF. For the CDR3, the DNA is TGCAGCACACAGCTACTTAACACTGAAGCTTTCTTT. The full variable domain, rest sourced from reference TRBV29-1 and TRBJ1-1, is SAVISQKPSRDICQRGTSLTIQCQVDSQVTMMFWYRQQPGQSLTLIATANQGSEATYESGFVIDKFPISRPNLTFSTLTVSNMSPEDSSIYLCSTQLLNTEAFFGQGTRLTVV.

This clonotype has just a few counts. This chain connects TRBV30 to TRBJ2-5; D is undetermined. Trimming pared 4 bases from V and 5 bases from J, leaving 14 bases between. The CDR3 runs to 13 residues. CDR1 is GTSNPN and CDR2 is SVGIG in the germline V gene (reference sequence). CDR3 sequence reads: CAWMVFGRETQYF. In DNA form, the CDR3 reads TGTGCCTGGATGGTCTTCGGGCGGGAGACCCAGTACTTC.

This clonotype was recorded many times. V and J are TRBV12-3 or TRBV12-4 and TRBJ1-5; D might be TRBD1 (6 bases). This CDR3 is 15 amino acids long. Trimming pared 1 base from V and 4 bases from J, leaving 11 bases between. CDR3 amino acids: CASSLGQALNQPQHF. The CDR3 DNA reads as TGTGCCAGCAGTTTAGGACAGGCCCTTAATCAGCCCCAGCATTTT.